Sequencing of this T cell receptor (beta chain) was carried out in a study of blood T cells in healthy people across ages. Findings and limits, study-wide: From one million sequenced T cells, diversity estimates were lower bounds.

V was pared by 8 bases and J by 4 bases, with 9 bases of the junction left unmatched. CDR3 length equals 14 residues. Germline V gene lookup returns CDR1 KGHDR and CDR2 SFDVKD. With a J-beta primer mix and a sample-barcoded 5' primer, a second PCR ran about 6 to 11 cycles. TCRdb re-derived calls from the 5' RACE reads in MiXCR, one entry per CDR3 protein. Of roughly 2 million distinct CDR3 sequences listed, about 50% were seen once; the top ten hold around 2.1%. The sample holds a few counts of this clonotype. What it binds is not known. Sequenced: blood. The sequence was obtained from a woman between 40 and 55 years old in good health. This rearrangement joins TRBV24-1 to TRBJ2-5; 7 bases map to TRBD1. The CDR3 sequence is CATNPGTAPETQYF. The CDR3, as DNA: TGTGCCACCAACCCCGGGACAGCCCCAGAGACCCAGTACTTC.